One sample yielded the 28 T cell receptor beta chains listed below, sequenced in a study of T cell clonality in common variable immunodeficiency. Data came from immunoSEQ multiplex PCR; TCRdb stores just in-frame clones and leaves some out. This sample comprises 35,000 to 50,000 clones, none seen once only. The sequenced material came from peripheral blood mononuclear cells. Receptors were obtained from a person aged 18 to 75 in good health.

This clone showed up many times. The CDR3 is cut off 3 residues early in the read; its end comes from the germline J gene. V usage is TRBV12-3 or TRBV12-4 and J usage is TRBJ1-4; 7 nucleotides match TRBD1. Germline trimming cut 6 bases from V and 7 bases from J; bases unmatched to any gene: 8. The CDR3 totals 14 residues. The part of the CDR3 DNA that was read is TGTGCCAGCAGGGATGGGAGGGGGCTTGAAAAA. It codes for CASRDGRGLEK. The whole CDR3 protein reads CASRDGRGLEKLFF.

Comment on this clone: The CDR3 extends 3 residues past the end of the read, so its final part is completed from the germline J gene. The J gene is TRBJ2-7, the V gene TRBV20-1; D is possibly TRBD2 (6 bases). V gave up 6 bases and J gave up 2 bases, with 11 bases separating them. Looked up from germline, CDR1 is DFQATT and CDR2 is SNEGSKA (reference sequence). The CDR3 consists of 12 residues. The CDR3 reads CSARLDAYEQYF. The CDR3 bases that were read are TGCAGTGCACGACTAGACGCCTACGAG.

This clone was recorded at least ten times. The read ends 3 residues early relative to the CDR3; the germline J gene fills the gap. The rearrangement uses TRBV20-1 and TRBJ1-1, with D tentatively TRBD1 (6 bases). The CDR3 runs to 13 residues. Per germline, CDR1 DFQATT and CDR2 SNEGSKA (reference sequence). Trimming shortened V by 1 base and J by 0 bases, and 6 bases separated the two germline ends. Partial CDR3 DNA: TGCAGTGCTAGAGGGGACATGAACACTGAA. Encoded protein: CSARGDMNTE. From start to end, the CDR3 is CSARGDMNTEAFF.

This clone was detected many times. The read terminates 3 residues before the CDR3 end, so the remaining end is supplied by the germline J gene. The chain carries TRBV12-3 or TRBV12-4 and TRBJ2-2, with 8 bases fitting TRBD1. With 4 bases clipped from V and 1 base from J, the junction kept 5 bases outside the gene matches. The CDR3 is 16 residues long. Partial CDR3 DNA: TGTGCCAGCAGTTGGACCGGGACAGGGAACACCGGGGAG. Residues: CASSWTGTGNTGE. The CDR3 in full is CASSWTGTGNTGELFF.

This clone has at least ten counts. The CDR3 end is not reached by the read, which stops 3 residues before it; the germline J gene fills it in. The chain is built from TRBV5-1 and TRBJ2-5; 10 bases agree with TRBD2. Germline loops: CDR1 SGHRS, CDR2 YFSETQ. The length of the CDR3 is 17 residues. With 6 bases clipped from V and 5 bases from J, the junction kept 16 bases outside the gene matches. The covered CDR3 bases are TGCGCCAGCACCCGGGGTAGTAGCGGGAGGTTCGGTGAGACC. Its protein product is CASTRGSSGRFGET. The entire CDR3 sequence reads CASTRGSSGRFGETQYF.

This clone was seen repeatedly, ten times or more. The read ends 3 residues shy of where the CDR3 ends; the end is completed using the germline J gene. The chain recombines TRBV2 with TRBJ2-7; 10 bases line up with TRBD2. Germline CDR1 SNHLY, CDR2 FYNNEI. This CDR3 region has 16 residues. V lost 5 bases to trimming and J lost 4 bases; unmatched junction nucleotides: 11. CDR3 bases read: TGTGCCAGCAGTCAAAAGGGAGCGGGAGGGCAATACGAG. It encodes CASSQKGAGGQYE. The whole CDR3 protein reads CASSQKGAGGQYEQYF.

This clone was detected many times. Read sequence stops 3 residues before the CDR3 end, and the germline J gene provides the missing end. The V call is TRBV19, the J call TRBJ2-3, with a possible D match to TRBD2 (5 bases). Between the trimmed V and J ends, which lost 6 bases and 4 bases, there was a span of 8 bases. CDR1 LNHDA and CDR2 SQIVND come from the germline V gene (reference sequence). The CDR3 is 12 amino acids. The CDR3 reads CASRGSADTQYF. Partial CDR3 DNA: TGTGCCAGTAGGGGTAGCGCAGATACG.

There are many counts of this clone. The read gets to within 3 residues of the CDR3 end, and the germline J gene fills in the rest. V and J are TRBV20-1 and TRBJ2-7; 12 nucleotides match TRBD1. The CDR3 has 16 residues. Germline V CDR1 and CDR2: DFQATT, SNEGSKA (reference sequence). The J segment lost 2 bases and the V segment lost 3 bases, leaving 8 bases of the junction unmatched. CDR3 protein: CSASGGTGGLTYEQYF. CDR3 bases read: TGCAGTGCTAGCGGGGGGACAGGGGGCTTAACCTACGAG.

In this sample, this clone turned up a few times. Read data end 3 residues before the CDR3 end; the end is taken from the germline J gene. V and J are TRBV7-2 and TRBJ2-4; 9 bases are shared with TRBD1. CDR3 length equals 14 residues. Germline CDR1 reads SGHTA; CDR2 reads FQGNSA. CDR3 sequence: CASSTRTGEYGQYF. Incomplete CDR3 DNA: TGTGCCAGCAGCACGCGGACAGGGGAGTATGGT.

This clone occurred many times. The sequence runs out 3 residues before the end of the CDR3; the remainder is reconstructed from the germline J gene. The chain carries TRBV19 and TRBJ1-5, with D hard to call. Germline CDR1 and CDR2: LNHDA and SQIVND (reference sequence). CDR3 length: 13 residues. The CDR3 sequence: CASSINPPKPQHF. The sequenced part of the CDR3 DNA is TGTGCCAGTAGTATAAATCCCCCCAAACCC.

This clone was counted ten times or more. The CDR3 end lies 3 residues beyond the end of the read and is filled in from the germline J gene. The rearrangement links TRBV19 to TRBJ2-6, with D hard to call. The length of the CDR3 is 15 residues. Trimming took 5 bases from V and 0 from J, leaving 8 bases between them. Germline CDR1 is LNHDA and CDR2 is SQIVND (reference sequence). The CDR3 sequence: CASSPRGSGANVLTF. The CDR3 bases that were read are TGTGCCAGTAGTCCAAGAGGCTCTGGGGCCAACGTC.

This clone has ten or more counts. From the germline J gene comes the end of the CDR3, since the read stops 3 residues before it. This sequence joins TRBV29-1 and TRBJ2-3, with 7 bases fitting TRBD1. V lost 0 bases, J lost 1 base, and 10 bases stayed unmatched. The CDR3 length is 17 residues. The V gene's germline CDR1 is SQVTM and CDR2 ANQGSEA. The CDR3 bases that were read are TGCAGCGTTGAAGACCCGGACGGACAGGCCCGCACAGATACG. This gives the protein CSVEDPDGQARTDT. The entire CDR3 reads CSVEDPDGQARTDTQYF.

This clone was observed at least ten times. Read sequence stops 3 residues before the CDR3 end, and the germline J gene provides the missing end. V gene TRBV7-8 combines with J gene TRBJ2-7; a weak D match, TRBD1 (5 bases). CDR1 SGHVS and CDR2 FQNEAQ come from the germline V gene. The CDR3 runs to 16 residues. V lost 0 bases to trimming and J lost 6 bases, with 18 bases between them. The CDR3 is CASSLAKVAGKGEQYF. Incomplete CDR3 DNA: TGTGCCAGCAGCTTAGCAAAGGTGGCAGGGAAAGGCGAG.

This clone was seen repeatedly, ten times or more. The read finishes 3 residues shy of the CDR3 end, and the germline J gene is used to complete it. The chain joins TRBV6-4 to TRBJ2-2; no firm D call. There are 13 residues in the CDR3. Germline CDR1 reads MRHNA; CDR2 reads SNTAGT. Trimming took off 4 bases at V and 1 base at J, with 4 bases between the two ends. CDR3 in amino acids: CASSVENTGELFF. The DNA read from the CDR3 is TGTGCCAGCAGTGTAGAGAACACCGGGGAG.

This clone was seen many times. The CDR3 extends 3 residues past the end of the read, so its final part is completed from the germline J gene. The chain has TRBV11-2 and TRBJ2-2; either TRBD1 or TRBD2 may fit D (5 bases each). Deletions cut 5 bases from V and 6 bases from J, with 10 bases between. This CDR3 has 13 amino acids. Germline V lookup: CDR1 SGHAT, CDR2 FQNNGV. The CDR3 sequence is CASSGRGAGELFF. CDR3 DNA, as far as it was read: TGTGCCAGCAGCGGCAGAGGGGCCGGGGAG.

This clone was recorded at least ten times. Read data end 3 residues before the CDR3 end; the end is taken from the germline J gene. The chain recombines TRBV20-1 with TRBJ2-4; 9 nucleotides agree with TRBD2. The ends lost 3 bases at V and 3 bases at J; junction bases unmatched: 15. The CDR3 sequence is 18 residues long. Germline lookup yields CDR1 DFQATT and CDR2 SNEGSKA (reference sequence). CDR3 bases read: TGCAGTGCTAGGTTTCTAGCGGGACCCCCGAGGGGCAAAAACATT. It encodes CSARFLAGPPRGKNI. The whole CDR3 is CSARFLAGPPRGKNIQYF.

This clone was recorded many times. The CDR3 is cut off 3 residues early in the read; its end comes from the germline J gene. This chain joins TRBV20-1 and TRBJ1-1; D might be TRBD1 (5 bases). This CDR3 comprises 15 residues. CDR1 and CDR2 (germline): DFQATT, SNEGSKA (reference sequence). V lost 0 bases to trimming and J lost 1 base, with 12 bases between them. The part of the CDR3 DNA that was read is TGCAGTGCTAGAGATCAGACAGCCAGGAACACTGAA. Amino acids: CSARDQTARNTE. In full, the CDR3 is CSARDQTARNTEAFF.

This clone has ten or more counts. The read comes to an end 3 residues before the CDR3 does, leaving the germline J gene to fill in the end. The chain is built from TRBV4-1 and TRBJ2-7, with 10 bases identical to TRBD2. CDR1 MGHRA and CDR2 YSYEKL come from the germline V gene. After removal of 4 bases from V and 0 bases from J, the junction contained 3 bases not matched to a gene. The CDR3 extends over 15 amino acids. The CDR3 DNA, read in part, is TGCGCCAGCAGCCCATCTAGCGGGAGCTCCTACGAG. Its protein is CASSPSSGSSYE. The whole CDR3 region reads CASSPSSGSSYEQYF.

This clone was seen many times. CDR3 DNA (partial): TGTGCCAGCAGTTCCCAGTCCTACGAG. Its translation is CASSSQSYE. The complete CDR3 protein is CASSSQSYEQYF. The rearrangement links TRBV2 to TRBJ2-7; D unclear. The CDR3 end is not reached by the read, which stops 3 residues before it; the germline J gene fills it in. Germline values: CDR1 SNHLY, CDR2 FYNNEI. Trimming cost V 5 bases and J 1 base, with 6 bases left between them. This CDR3 has 12 residues.

This clone has at least ten counts. A read error may produce the germline difference seen at one junction end. CDR3 sequence: CSARDSGFNTGELFF. The sequenced CDR3 bases are TGCAGTGCTCGAGATAGCGGATTTAACACCGGGGAG. The rearrangement links TRBV20-1 to TRBJ2-2, with a possible D match to TRBD2 (6 bases). The read terminates 3 residues ahead of where the CDR3 ends, so the germline J gene completes it. The germline CDR1 and CDR2 sequences are DFQATT and SNEGSKA (reference sequence). CDR3 length equals 15 residues.

This clone was seen ten or more times. The CDR3 end falls 3 residues outside the read, so it is completed with the germline J gene. The chain uses TRBV5-1 and TRBJ2-5, with 11 bases that match TRBD1. Germline CDR1 and CDR2: SGHRS and YFSETQ. V trimming: 4 bases; J trimming: 2 bases; junction bases outside the gene matches: 7. This CDR3 is 16 amino acids long. The CDR3 bases that were read are TGCGCCAGCAGCCCAGGGACAGGGGGTTATCAAGAGACC. It codes for CASSPGTGGYQET. The whole CDR3 region reads CASSPGTGGYQETQYF.

A few counts support this clone. The CDR3 end is not reached by the read, which stops 3 residues before it; the germline J gene fills it in. The rearrangement links TRBV5-1 to TRBJ2-1; 7 positions match TRBD2. The CDR3 length is 17 residues. J lost 4 bases, V lost 0 bases, and 10 bases had no gene match. From germline, CDR1 is SGHRS and CDR2 YFSETQ. CDR3 sequence: CASSLEASGTVYNEQFF. CDR3 DNA (partial): TGCGCCAGCAGCTTGGAAGCGAGCGGGACGGTTTACAATGAG. The variable domain in full, completed from reference TRBV5-1 and TRBJ2-1, reads KAGVTQTPRYLIKTRGQQVTLSCSPISGHRSVSWYQQTPGQGLQFLFEYFSETQRNKGNFPGRFSGRQFSNSRSEMNVSTLELGDSALYLCASSLEASGTVYNEQFFGPGTRLTVL.

Many counts were recorded for this clone. The read comes to an end 3 residues before the CDR3 does, leaving the germline J gene to fill in the end. The chain combines TRBV29-1 with TRBJ1-2; TRBD1 matches at 11 bases. Germline V gene sequence: CDR1 SQVTM, CDR2 ANQGSEA. This CDR3 contains 15 residues. With 4 bases clipped from V and 7 bases from J, the junction kept 11 bases outside the gene matches. This chain's CDR3 is CSVVRGTGGVGGYTF. The CDR3 DNA, read in part, is TGCAGCGTTGTTCGCGGGACAGGGGGTGTAGGTGGC.

This clone rates as medium-sized. The missing CDR3 end, 3 residues past where the read stops, is filled in from the germline J gene. V usage is TRBV7-8 and J usage is TRBJ2-5; 8 nucleotides line up with TRBD2. CDR3 length: 14 residues. Germline lookup yields CDR1 SGHVS and CDR2 FQNEAQ. V dropped 2 bases and J dropped 2; count of bases not matched to a gene: 1. The chain's CDR3 is CASSLTSGQETQYF. The CDR3 bases that were read are TGTGCCAGCAGCTTAACTAGCGGACAAGAGACC.

Many counts were recorded for this clone. The observed sequence ends 3 residues before the CDR3 terminus, with the missing tail filled in from the germline J gene. This chain connects TRBV28 to TRBJ2-3; 7 nucleotides agree with TRBD2. This CDR3 spans 15 amino acids. Trimming cost V 3 bases and J 1 base; bases outside gene matches: 4. The germline CDR1 and CDR2 sequences are MDHEN and SYDVKM. CDR3 protein: CASSFSRGGTDTQYF. The sequenced part of the CDR3 DNA is TGTGCCAGCAGTTTCTCTCGGGGGGGCACAGATACG. Full variable domain (missing parts from reference TRBV28 and TRBJ2-3): DVKVTQSSRYLVKRTGEKVFLECVQDMDHENMFWYRQDPGLGLRLIYFSYDVKMKEKGDIPEGYSVSREKKERFSLILESASTNQTSMYLCASSFSRGGTDTQYFGPGTRLTVL.

This clone was seen a few times. The observed sequence ends 3 residues before the CDR3 terminus, with the missing tail filled in from the germline J gene. This chain connects TRBV16 to TRBJ2-2, with unresolved D. This CDR3 has 16 residues. Looked up from germline, CDR1 is KGHSY and CDR2 is FQNENV. The V gene lost 4 bases and the J gene lost 2 bases, with 14 bases spanning the gap. The DNA read from the CDR3 is TGTGCCAGCAGCCGCGCAACCAACCCCAACACCGGGGAG. It is translated as CASSRATNPNTGE. The full CDR3 protein reads CASSRATNPNTGELFF. The full variable domain, rest sourced from reference TRBV16 and TRBJ2-2, is GEEVAQTPKHLVRGEGQKAKLYCAPIKGHSYVFWYQQVLKNEFKFLISFQNENVFDETGMPKERFSAKCLPNSPCSLEIQATKLEDSAVYFCASSRATNPNTGELFFGEGSRLTVL.

There are many counts of this clone. The CDR3 goes on 3 residues after the read ends, and that part is filled in from the germline J gene. The chain carries TRBV5-4 and TRBJ2-1; perhaps TRBD2 as D (6 bases). Germline-derived CDR1 and CDR2 are SGHNT and YYREEE (reference sequence). This CDR3 has 13 residues. V lost 2 bases, J lost 4 bases, and 7 bases lay in between. The covered CDR3 bases are TGTGCCAGCAGCTTTGGGGGGTACAATGAG. This sequence encodes CASSFGGYNE. The full CDR3 reads CASSFGGYNEQFF.

On this clone: The CDR3 goes on 3 residues after the read ends, and that part is filled in from the germline J gene. The chain uses TRBV20-1 and TRBJ2-3, with TRBD2 matching over 10 bases. CDR3 length equals 14 residues. Germline assignment: CDR1 DFQATT and CDR2 SNEGSKA (reference sequence). V trimming: 2 bases; J trimming: 1 base; junction bases outside the gene matches: 0. The DNA read from the CDR3 is TGCAGTGCTAGACTAGCGGGAGGCACAGATACG. As protein: CSARLAGGTDT. In full, the CDR3 reads CSARLAGGTDTQYF.